The 18 T cell receptor beta chains below were found in one sample sequenced in a study of cytomegalovirus exposure and HLA in healthy donors. The PCR was carried out with 60 Vbeta primers and 13 Jbeta primers. Assay: immunoSEQ multiplex PCR; the TCRdb copy retains only in-frame clones and omits some. Of about 140,000 clones listed, roughly 80% were seen once; the top ten hold around 10%. Sequencing was done on a sample of PBMCs. The source of these receptors is a woman in her 50s in good health and CMV-seropositive.

Only a few counts were recorded for this clone. The chain joins TRBV7-2 to TRBJ2-3; 12 bases agree with TRBD2. V lost 1 base, J lost 3 bases, and 5 bases stayed unmatched. The CDR3 has 17 residues. CDR1 is SGHTA and CDR2 is FQGNSA in the germline V gene. This chain's CDR3 is CASSLGASGGGTDTQYF. CDR3 coding DNA: TGTGCCAGCAGCTTAGGGGCTAGCGGGGGGGGAACAGATACGCAGTATTTT.

The rearrangement uses TRBV19 and TRBJ2-3; a weak D match, TRBD1 (5 bases). With 5 bases removed from V and 5 bases from J, the gap between germline ends came to 14 bases. CDR3 length equals 14 residues. Germline V gene data show CDR1 as LNHDA and CDR2 as SQIVND (reference sequence). The CDR3 is CASSATGVLDTQYF. In DNA, the CDR3 is TGTGCCAGTAGTGCTACAGGCGTCCTAGATACGCAGTATTTT.

The rearrangement uses TRBV5-1 and TRBJ1-1; 7 bases match TRBD1. CDR1 is SGHRS and CDR2 is YFSETQ in the germline V gene. CDR3 length equals 15 residues. The junction had 6 bases not matched to a gene; V was cut back by 3 bases and J by 1 base. This CDR3 is CASSSRTGSNTEAFF. Here the CDR3 DNA reads TGCGCCAGCAGCTCTCGGACAGGCTCGAACACTGAAGCTTTCTTT.

CDR3 loop: CASSLHTEYSPLHF. The DNA of the CDR3 is TGCGCCAGCAGCTTACATACAGAGTATTCACCCCTCCACTTT. The genes are TRBV5-1 and TRBJ1-6; D gene unclear. CDR3 length: 14 amino acids. The V end was cut by 2 bases, the J end by 8 bases, with 11 bases between. Looked up from germline, CDR1 is SGHRS and CDR2 is YFSETQ.

The rearrangement links TRBV5-1 to TRBJ2-6, with a possible D match to TRBD2 (6 bases). This CDR3 region has 17 residues. The germline gives CDR1 SGHRS, CDR2 YFSETQ. The V end was cut by 4 bases, the J end by 1 base, with 15 bases between. CDR3 DNA: TGCGCCAGCAGCCAACGGCCCGGGGGTTCTGGGGCCAACGTCCTGACTTTC. It translates to CASSQRPGGSGANVLTF. Variable domain in full (rest from reference TRBV5-1 and TRBJ2-6): KAGVTQTPRYLIKTRGQQVTLSCSPISGHRSVSWYQQTPGQGLQFLFEYFSETQRNKGNFPGRFSGRQFSNSRSEMNVSTLELGDSALYLCASSQRPGGSGANVLTFGAGSRLTVL.

The chain has TRBV5-4 and TRBJ2-3; possibly TRBD2 for D (5 bases). This CDR3 is built from 13 residues. Germline V CDR1 and CDR2: SGHNT, YYREEE (reference sequence). CDR3 amino acids: CAEGRELTDTQYF. The CDR3 bases are TGTGCGGAAGGACGGGAACTCACAGATACGCAGTATTTT.

This clone was detected only a few times. The chain employs TRBV5-6 and TRBJ1-1; 7 nucleotides match TRBD1. The CDR3 spans 13 residues. The germline CDR1 and CDR2 sequences are SGHDT and YYEEEE. J gave up 3 bases and V 4 bases, and 3 bases lay outside the gene matches. The CDR3 DNA follows: TGTGCCAGCAGCCCCGACAGGGACACTGAAGCTTTCTTT. Amino acids: CASSPDRDTEAFF.

This rearrangement joins TRBV7-2 to TRBJ1-2, with D uncertain. This CDR3 has 13 residues. V lost 4 bases and J lost 7, with 13 bases in between. Germline V gene lookup returns CDR1 SGHTA and CDR2 FQGNSA. Here the CDR3 reads CASSSYGLAGYTF. As DNA, the CDR3 is TGTGCCAGCAGCTCCTACGGACTCGCTGGCTACACCTTC.

There are a few counts of this clone. CDR3 sequence reads: CASSLGASGGENEQFF. CDR3 bases: TGTGCCAGCAGCTTAGGGGCTAGCGGGGGAGAGAATGAGCAGTTCTTC. The chain uses TRBV7-9 and TRBJ2-1, with TRBD2 identical over 10 bases. V trimming: 1 base; J trimming: 7 bases; junction bases outside the gene matches: 7. CDR3 length: 16 amino acids. CDR1 and CDR2 (germline): SEHNR, FQNEAQ (reference sequence).

CDR3 protein: CASSLSGARFGYTF. In DNA, the CDR3 is TGTGCCAGCAGTTTGTCAGGGGCGCGATTCGGCTACACCTTC. The gene calls are TRBV27 and TRBJ1-2, with a possible D match to TRBD1 (6 bases). Germline V lookup: CDR1 MNHEY, CDR2 SMNVEV (reference sequence). V lost 3 bases and J 8 bases, leaving 16 bases between the germline ends. The CDR3 totals 14 residues.

The V gene is TRBV27, the J gene TRBJ2-2; tentatively, D is TRBD2 (6 bases). Germline CDR1 reads MNHEY; CDR2 reads SMNVEV (reference sequence). The CDR3 runs 15 residues. V was trimmed by 5 bases and J by 2 bases, leaving 12 bases between them. The CDR3 nucleotides read TGTGCCAGCAGTCCAAGGGACTTCAACACCGGGGAGCTGTTTTTT. It encodes CASSPRDFNTGELFF.

This clone showed up just a few times. The chain uses TRBV28 and TRBJ1-1; no clear D. Germline V lookup: CDR1 MDHEN, CDR2 SYDVKM. The CDR3 is 13 amino acids. Trimming stripped 5 bases from V and 1 base from J, with 8 bases between. CDR3 nucleotide sequence: TGTGCCAGCAGTCCTCCGGGGAACACTGAAGCTTTCTTT. The encoded protein is CASSPPGNTEAFF.

The genes are TRBV6-5 and TRBJ2-7; the match to TRBD2 covers 8 bases. The trim removed 2 bases at V and 2 bases at J, leaving 5 bases unmatched. The V gene's germline CDR1 is MNHEY and CDR2 SVGAGI. CDR3 length equals 15 residues. The DNA for the CDR3 is TGTGCCAGCAGTTACACGGGGGGGCAAGCCTACGAGCAGTACTTC. Translating it yields CASSYTGGQAYEQYF.

V usage is TRBV19 and J usage is TRBJ1-5, with D perhaps matching TRBD1 (5 bases). This CDR3 has 16 residues. The V and J ends lost 4 bases and 6 bases respectively, with 19 bases between them. Looked up from germline, CDR1 is LNHDA and CDR2 is SQIVND (reference sequence). This CDR3 is CASSTGRAGKSQPQHF. The CDR3 DNA is TGTGCCAGTAGTACCGGGAGGGCAGGGAAAAGTCAGCCCCAGCATTTT.

The chain employs TRBV6-1 and TRBJ2-1; 12 bases line up with TRBD1. The CDR3 runs to 16 residues. V lost 2 bases and J lost 7; bases outside the gene matches: 6. CDR1 and CDR2 from the germline V gene are MNHNS and SASEGT. CDR3 sequence: CASSELGQGAGNEQFF. The CDR3 nucleotides read TGTGCCAGCAGTGAACTGGGACAGGGGGCAGGAAATGAGCAGTTCTTC.

The chain combines TRBV7-2 with TRBJ2-7, with D tentatively TRBD2 (7 bases). The V gene lost 2 bases and the J gene lost 2 bases, with 10 bases spanning the gap. This CDR3 is built from 14 residues. The germline V gene encodes CDR1 SGHTA and CDR2 FQGNSA. The CDR3 is CASSLRGGAYEQYF. CDR3 coding DNA: TGTGCCAGCAGCTTAAGGGGGGGAGCCTACGAGCAGTACTTC.

The chain employs TRBV9 and TRBJ2-3; the D is unclear. This CDR3 is 13 amino acids long. V lost 0 bases and J lost 6, with 8 bases in between. The germline gives CDR1 SGDLS, CDR2 YYNGEE. CDR3 region: CASSVDGRDTQYF. The CDR3 DNA follows: TGTGCCAGCAGCGTAGATGGCAGGGATACGCAGTATTTT.

V gene TRBV7-9 combines with J gene TRBJ1-6; D call uncertain. The V and J ends lost 5 bases and 10 bases respectively, with 15 bases between them. Per the germline V gene, CDR1 is SEHNR and CDR2 is FQNEAQ (reference sequence). CDR3 length: 14 residues. The CDR3 nucleotides read TGTGCCAGCAGCCCCGACCTCATGAGGTCACCCCTCCACTTT. Amino acids: CASSPDLMRSPLHF. Filled out from reference TRBV7-9 and TRBJ1-6, the complete variable domain reads DTGVSQNPRHKITKRGQNVTFRCDPISEHNRLYWYRQTLGQGPEFLTYFQNEAQLEKSRLLSDRFSAERPKGSFSTLEIQRTEQGDSAMYLCASSPDLMRSPLHFGNGTRLTVT.